The present entry profiles one T cell receptor beta chain with its context. The data derive from a study of blood T cell repertoires in COVID-19. Study-wide background: Samples came from the United States, Italy and Spain, spanning acute and convalescent COVID-19. T cells, B-cell-depleted T cells, or PBMCs supplied cDNA or gDNA.

Per the germline V gene, CDR1 is GTSNPN and CDR2 is SVGIG (reference sequence). V dropped 6 bases and J dropped 0 bases, with 14 bases sitting between them. The CDR3 is 14 amino acids. Original analysis: Amplification of reference gene primers was used by the study to estimate nucleated cell counts. Generated by immunoSEQ multiplex PCR, the TCRdb table keeps only in-frame clones and is missing some. That table is the source of V, J and clone size, and D and trimming were worked out from the DNA. The table shows about 330,000 clones, with about 90% occurring only once. The receptor was derived from a man aged 18 to 35 who had recovered from COVID-19. The chain recombines TRBV30 with TRBJ1-1, with a possible D match to TRBD1 (6 bases). The sample taken for sequencing was peripheral blood. Written as DNA, the CDR3 is TGTGCCTGTTCCCGGGGGGCGCTGAACACTGAAGCTTTCTTT. Amino acids: CACSRGALNTEAFF.